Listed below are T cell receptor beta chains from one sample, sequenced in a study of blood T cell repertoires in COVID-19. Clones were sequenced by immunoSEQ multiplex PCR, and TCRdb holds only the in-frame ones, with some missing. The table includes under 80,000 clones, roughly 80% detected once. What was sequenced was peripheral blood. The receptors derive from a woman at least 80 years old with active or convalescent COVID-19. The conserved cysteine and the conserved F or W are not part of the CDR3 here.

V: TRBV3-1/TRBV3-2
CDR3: ASSTGVAEAF

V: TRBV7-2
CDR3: ASSLRLADSTDTQY

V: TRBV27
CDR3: ASSGLAGITDTQY

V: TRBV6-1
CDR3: ASSEDGGTGVVDEQY

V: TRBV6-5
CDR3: ASSYGLGNTGELF

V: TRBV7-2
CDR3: ASSSPDRVEAF

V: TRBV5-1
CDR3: ASSLVPGLGNSPLH

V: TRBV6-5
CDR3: ASRAGTGDQAF

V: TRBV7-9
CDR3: ASSLVTGGLETQY

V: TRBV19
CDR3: ASSIRVQGLAAGYEQY

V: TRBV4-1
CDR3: ASSQTGTQMNTEAF

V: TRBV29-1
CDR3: SIRTSGTYEQY

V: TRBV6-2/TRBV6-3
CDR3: ASSYSEGLPDETQY

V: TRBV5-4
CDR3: ASSFGTDTQY

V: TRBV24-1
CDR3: ATSELGLALNEQF

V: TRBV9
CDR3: ASSVGGQGVRGSYEQY

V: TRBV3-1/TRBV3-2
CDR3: ASSQDKKRSQETQY

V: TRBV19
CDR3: ASSMQGNTIY

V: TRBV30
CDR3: AWSVVGGTGAAPMGKLF

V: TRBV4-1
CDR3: ASRDRATGELF

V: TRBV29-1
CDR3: SVGSQGARGYGYT

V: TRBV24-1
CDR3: ATSDWTGGEGYT

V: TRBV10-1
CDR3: ARSGTGFLSSYEQY

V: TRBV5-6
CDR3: ASSLGLSSYEQY

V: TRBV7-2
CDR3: ASSSNAGGMYEQY

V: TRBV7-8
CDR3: ASSSWWRDRGPEVLGGNTIY

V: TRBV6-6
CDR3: ASSYSSSGVQPQH

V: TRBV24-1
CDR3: ATSDILAERNYGYT

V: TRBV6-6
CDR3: ATQDSSNQPQH

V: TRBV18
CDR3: ASSLVTGDEQY

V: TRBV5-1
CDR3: ASSPGNREDEQY

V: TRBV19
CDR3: ASSSGLYNEQF

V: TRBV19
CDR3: ASSMGGSGKFREQF

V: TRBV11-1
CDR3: ASSLRKRGGNEQF

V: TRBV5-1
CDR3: ASSLEASGRANTGELF

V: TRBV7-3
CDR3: ASSPSNTGELF

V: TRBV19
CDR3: ASTGEWANTEAF

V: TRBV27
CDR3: ASKFGTGQGSYEQY

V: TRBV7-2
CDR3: ASSLALGANEKLF

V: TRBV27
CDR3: ASSFSGGNQPQH

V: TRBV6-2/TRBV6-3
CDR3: ASRYGTGNQPQH

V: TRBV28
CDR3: ASSWFPPGSSGNTIY